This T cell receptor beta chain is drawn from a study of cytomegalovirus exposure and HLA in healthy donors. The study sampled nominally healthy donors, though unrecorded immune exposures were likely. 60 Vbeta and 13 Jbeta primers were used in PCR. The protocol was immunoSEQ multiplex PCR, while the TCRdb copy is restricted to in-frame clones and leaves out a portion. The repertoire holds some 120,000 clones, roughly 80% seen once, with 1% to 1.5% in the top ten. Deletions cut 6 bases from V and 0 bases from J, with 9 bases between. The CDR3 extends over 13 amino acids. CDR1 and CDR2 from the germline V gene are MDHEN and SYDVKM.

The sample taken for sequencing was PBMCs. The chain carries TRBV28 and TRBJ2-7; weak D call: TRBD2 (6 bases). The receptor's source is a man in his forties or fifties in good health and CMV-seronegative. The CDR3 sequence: CASSRDFSYEQYF. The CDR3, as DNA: TGTGCCAGCAGCCGGGACTTCTCCTACGAGCAGTACTTC.